This record looks at one T cell receptor beta chain sequence and its context. Per germline, CDR1 MGHRA and CDR2 YSYEKL. CDR3 length equals 18 residues. The junction had 12 bases not matched to a gene; V was cut back by 0 bases and J by 6 bases. Unique molecular identifiers were incorporated during preparation of the TCRbeta library. TCRdb recomputed calls from the PCR reads with MiXCR, one row per CDR3 protein. Of 610,000 or so distinct CDR3 sequences in the sample, 25% to 30% were seen once. The source of the sample is a study of T-cell reconstitution after alpha-beta-depleted transplantation in children.

The input for sequencing was PBMCs, taken before TCRalphabeta/CD19-depleted stem cell transplant. The receptor comes from a boy under three years old with Wiskott-Aldrich syndrome, due to receive a stem cell transplant. The chain couples TRBV4-1 to TRBJ2-1; TRBD2 aligns across 9 bases. In DNA form, the CDR3 reads TGCGCCAGCAGCCAAGATTATAGGGCGGGAGGGCCCTTCAATGAGCAGTTCTTC. Translation: CASSQDYRAGGPFNEQFF.